Listed below are T cell receptor beta chains from one sample, sequenced in a study of radiation and T cells in renal cell carcinoma. Here immunoSEQ multiplex PCR was the method, and the copy in TCRdb shows in-frame clones only, minus some. In the table there are some 22,000 clones, 80% of which are singletons. The specimen comprised blood, sampled from a patient whose treatment included radiotherapy and nephrectomy. Source of these receptors: a man aged 55 to 70 with renal cell carcinoma. Each CDR3 is given with its conserved first and last residue. D genes are given only for firm matches. The size field is filled for only some rows; it gives once, few, many or a size class.

size | J | D | V | CDR3 | DNA
. | TRBJ2-7 | . | TRBV2 | CASGLRPYEQYF | TGTGCCAGCGGCTTGAGGCCCTACGAGCAGTACTTC
once | TRBJ1-2 | . | TRBV6-5 | CASSPGPLGYTF | TGTGCCAGCAGCCCGGGACCCTTGGGCTACACCTTC
. | TRBJ2-5 | . | TRBV5-1 | CASSLEGRETQYF | TGCGCCAGCAGCTTGGAGGGGCGGGAGACCCAGTACTTC
. | TRBJ2-2 | . | TRBV5-6 | CASSNLGQRANTGELFF | TGTGCCAGCAGCAACCTGGGACAGCGGGCGAACACCGGGGAGCTGTTTTTT
. | TRBJ1-1 | . | TRBV5-4 | CASSYNGNTEAFF | TGTGCCAGCAGCTATAACGGGAACACTGAAGCTTTCTTT
. | TRBJ1-1 | . | TRBV5-1 | CASSLYWDKVNTEAFF | TGCGCCAGCAGCTTGTACTGGGACAAGGTGAACACTGAAGCTTTCTTT
. | TRBJ2-7 | TRBD2 | TRBV5-6 | CASSPRRTSGTYEQYF | TGTGCCAGCAGCCCCAGGCGGACTAGCGGTACCTACGAGCAGTACTTC
. | TRBJ1-4 | TRBD1 | TRBV4-1 | CASSRGQGNEKLFF | TGCGCCAGCAGCCGGGGACAGGGTAATGAAAAACTGTTTTTT
once | TRBJ2-5 | . | TRBV7-2 | CASSSTREATQYF | TGTGCCAGCAGCTCAACCCGCGAGGCGACCCAGTACTTC
. | TRBJ1-1 | . | TRBV7-9 | CASSLSGPEAFF | TGTGCCAGCAGCTTATCGGGGCCTGAAGCTTTCTTT
. | TRBJ2-2 | TRBD1 | TRBV29-1 | CSARTGSTGELFF | TGCAGCGCTCGGACAGGATCCACCGGGGAGCTGTTTTTT
. | TRBJ2-7 | . | TRBV9 | CASSEGPTVASYEQYF | TGTGCCAGCAGCGAGGGTCCGACAGTTGCTTCCTACGAGCAGTACTTC
. | TRBJ2-1 | . | TRBV19 | CASSRAGSGYNEQFF | TGTGCCAGTAGTCGTGCGGGGTCAGGCTACAATGAGCAGTTCTTC
few | TRBJ1-6 | . | TRBV5-6 | CASSRDANSPLHF | TGTGCCAGCAGCAGGGACGCGAATTCACCCCTCCACTTT
. | TRBJ2-5 | . | TRBV7-3 | CASSSHGAETQYF | TGTGCCAGCAGCTCCCATGGTGCTGAGACCCAGTACTTC
. | TRBJ2-7 | . | TRBV7-8 | CASSLAGASSYEQYF | TGTGCCAGCAGCTTAGCCGGGGCTAGCTCCTACGAGCAGTACTTC
. | TRBJ2-5 | . | TRBV11-2 | CASSSLGLRSTTETQYF | TGTGCCAGCAGCTCCCTTGGACTGAGAAGTACAACGGAGACCCAGTACTTC
. | TRBJ1-2 | . | TRBV6-1 | CASRSTGRTGYTF | TGTGCCAGCAGATCGACGGGGCGGACGGGCTACACCTTC
once | TRBJ2-5 | . | TRBV2 | CASSVWSDQETQYF | TGTGCCAGCAGTGTATGGAGCGACCAAGAGACCCAGTACTTC
. | TRBJ2-1 | . | TRBV7-9 | CASSSVRTATNEQFF | TGTGCCAGCAGCTCCGTCCGGACAGCTACAAATGAGCAGTTCTTC
. | TRBJ2-4 | TRBD2 | TRBV5-6 | CASSPLAGEDIQYF | TGTGCCAGCAGCCCACTAGCGGGAGAGGACATTCAGTACTTC
. | TRBJ2-7 | . | TRBV4-3 | CASSQEAHGFYEQYF | TGCGCCAGCAGCCAAGAGGCTCATGGGTTCTACGAGCAGTACTTC
. | TRBJ2-5 | TRBD1 | TRBV9 | CASGQGLETQYF | TGTGCCAGCGGACAGGGTTTGGAGACCCAGTACTTC
. | TRBJ1-4 | TRBD1 | TRBV28 | CASSFILMGQTNEKLFF | TGTGCCAGCAGTTTCATCTTAATGGGACAGACTAATGAAAAACTGTTTTTT
. | TRBJ2-5 | . | TRBV5-1 | CASSPRRELTNSLETQYF | TGCGCCAGCAGCCCCCGACGGGAGCTGACAAACTCTCTAGAGACCCAGTACTTC
. | TRBJ2-3 | TRBD2 | TRBV5-1 | CASSLASGGTDTQYF | TGCGCCAGCAGCTTGGCTAGCGGGGGGACAGATACGCAGTATTTT
once | TRBJ2-1 | . | TRBV9 | CASSGAGEQFF | TGTGCCAGCAGTGGGGCAGGTGAGCAGTTCTTC
. | TRBJ1-6 | . | TRBV13 | CASSFGVLGSPLHF | TGTGCCAGCAGCTTTGGGGTTTTAGGGTCACCCCTCCACTTT
. | TRBJ2-3 | TRBD2 | TRBV6-5 | CASRTAGGADTQYF | TGTGCCAGCAGGACGGCGGGAGGGGCAGATACGCAGTATTTT
. | TRBJ2-5 | . | TRBV4-3 | CASSQSSGVGETQYF | TGCGCCAGCAGCCAATCATCAGGGGTAGGAGAGACCCAGTACTTC
. | TRBJ2-1 | TRBD2 | TRBV14 | CASSRPGLAGAREQFF | TGTGCCAGCAGCCGCCCGGGACTAGCGGGAGCGCGAGAGCAGTTCTTC
. | TRBJ2-7 | TRBD2 | TRBV2 | CASSVGTSGRKQYF | TGTGCCAGCAGTGTTGGGACTAGCGGGAGAAAGCAGTACTTC
. | TRBJ2-3 | TRBD2 | TRBV29-1 | CSVGRHGTSGSGNTDTQYF | TGCAGCGTTGGACGCCACGGGACTAGCGGGAGTGGTAACACAGATACGCAGTATTTT
. | TRBJ1-4 | . | TRBV6-1 | CASSEAPRGRGYVPTTNEKLFF | TGTGCCAGCAGTGAAGCACCCCGAGGCAGGGGTTATGTCCCCACAACTAATGAAAAACTGTTTTTT
. | TRBJ1-5 | . | TRBV7-6 | CASSWGWGQPQHF | TGTGCCAGCAGCTGGGGTTGGGGGCAGCCCCAGCATTTT
. | TRBJ2-7 | . | TRBV27 | CASSLRPQSSYEQYF | TGTGCCAGCAGCCTTAGGCCACAGAGCTCCTACGAGCAGTACTTC
. | TRBJ2-2 | TRBD2 | TRBV4-1 | CASRKRAGGENTGELFF | TGCGCCAGCAGGAAAAGGGCGGGAGGGGAGAACACCGGGGAGCTGTTTTTT
. | TRBJ2-5 | TRBD1 | TRBV6-1 | CASSPTTGGETQYF | TGTGCCAGCAGTCCGACCACAGGGGGAGAGACCCAGTACTTC
. | TRBJ2-5 | . | TRBV27 | CASSFEWQETQYF | TGTGCCAGCAGTTTCGAGTGGCAAGAGACCCAGTACTTC
. | TRBJ2-3 | TRBD2 | TRBV7-8 | CASSLLAGDSADTQYF | TGTGCCAGCAGCTTACTAGCGGGAGACTCGGCAGATACGCAGTATTTT
. | TRBJ1-5 | . | TRBV5-1 | CASSPGASSSNQPQHF | TGCGCCAGCAGCCCGGGGGCAAGTTCGAGCAATCAGCCCCAGCATTTT